This T cell receptor (beta chain) was captured by sequencing in a study of T cells after yellow fever vaccination. This clonotype has more than one count but fewer than ten. A universal primer site and UMIs were added as TCR cDNA was made by 5'RACE template switching. In TCRdb, the 5' RACE reads were re-called with MiXCR into one record per CDR3 protein. Of 450,000 to 650,000 distinct CDR3 sequences detected, just over 20% appear once; the ten largest clones hold 15% to 20%. Sequencing was performed on PBMCs, taken about 20 days after the first yellow fever vaccination. The TCR comes from a man between 18 and 29 years old who received the YFV17D yellow fever vaccine.

The CDR3 region is CASRPTDRANTEAFF. The CDR3 DNA reads TGTGCCAGCAGACCTACCGACAGGGCGAACACTGAAGCTTTCTTT. The genes are TRBV6-1 and TRBJ1-1; 7 bases align to TRBD1. The ends lost 6 bases at V and 1 base at J; junction bases unmatched: 8. The V gene's germline CDR1 is MNHNS and CDR2 SASEGT. The CDR3 has 15 amino acids.